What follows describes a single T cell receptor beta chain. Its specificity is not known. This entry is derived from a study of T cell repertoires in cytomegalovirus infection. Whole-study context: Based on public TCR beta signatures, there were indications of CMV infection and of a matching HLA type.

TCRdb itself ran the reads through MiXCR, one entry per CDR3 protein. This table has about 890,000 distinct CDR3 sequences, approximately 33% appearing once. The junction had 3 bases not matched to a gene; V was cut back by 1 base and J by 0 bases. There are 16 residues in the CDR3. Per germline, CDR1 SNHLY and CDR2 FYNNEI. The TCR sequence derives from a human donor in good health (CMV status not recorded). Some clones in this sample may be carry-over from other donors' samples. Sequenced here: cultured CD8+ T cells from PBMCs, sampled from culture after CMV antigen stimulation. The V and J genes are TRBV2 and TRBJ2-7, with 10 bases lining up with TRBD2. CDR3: CASSEGLAGASYEQYF. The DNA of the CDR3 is TGTGCCAGCAGTGAAGGTCTAGCGGGGGCCTCCTACGAGCAGTACTTC.